Presented here are 27 T cell receptor beta chains from one specimen sequenced in a study of CD8+ T cells in alopecia areata. Sequencing relied on a cDNA template that was reverse transcribed from extracted RNA. Some clones are missing from TCRdb's copy, which holds only in-frame ones; the method was immunoSEQ multiplex PCR. The sample has fewer than 350,000 clones; about 62% are singletons. Regarding treatment: oral pan-JAK inhibitor, 5-10 mg twice daily. Sample: CD4+ T cells sorted from blood, taken at week 24, from a patient treated with tofacitinib. These TCRs come from a human donor with alopecia areata.

This chain joins TRBV5-6 and TRBJ1-1, with TRBD1 matching 7 bases. The CDR3 totals 13 residues. V gave up 5 bases and J gave up 7 bases; unmatched junction bases: 8. Germline loops: CDR1 SGHDT, CDR2 YYEEEE. CDR3 in DNA: TGTGCCAGCAGTCCTCTGAGGGACAGTGAAGCTTTCTTT. This translates into CASSPLRDSEAFF.

This clone was seen only once. This chain uses TRBV28 with TRBJ1-1; D gene ambiguous. With 6 bases removed from V and 0 bases from J, the gap between germline ends came to 8 bases. Germline assignment: CDR1 MDHEN and CDR2 SYDVKM. The CDR3 is 13 residues long. CDR3 DNA sequence: TGTGCCAGCAGGACTGCAATGAACACTGAAGCTTTCTTT. Translating gives CASRTAMNTEAFF.

The V call is TRBV29-1, the J call TRBJ2-5; D call uncertain. The end of the DNA is better explained by TRBJ2-7, so the J call may be wrong. Germline V gene lookup returns CDR1 SQVTM and CDR2 ANQGSEA. This CDR3 spans 11 amino acids. The CDR3 protein is CSASLTYEQYF. The CDR3 coding sequence is TGCAGCGCCTCACTCACCTACGAGCAGTACTTC.

The chain carries TRBV18 and TRBJ1-1, with D uncertain. In germline, CDR1 is KGHSH, CDR2 LQKENI. Trimming took off 0 bases at V and 1 base at J, with 6 bases between the two ends. The CDR3 contains 14 residues. CDR3 in DNA: TGTGCCAGCTCACCACCGTCCCAGAACACTGAAGCTTTCTTT. It is translated as CASSPPSQNTEAFF.

This rearrangement joins TRBV30 to TRBJ1-3; D not certain. V shed 4 bases and J shed 3 bases, with 10 bases lying between them. This CDR3 has 13 amino acids. CDR1 is GTSNPN and CDR2 is SVGIG in the germline V gene (reference sequence). CDR3 sequence reads: CAWTETNGNTIYF. As DNA, the CDR3 is TGTGCCTGGACCGAGACTAATGGAAACACCATATATTTT.

This sequence joins TRBV27 and TRBJ2-7, with TRBD1 matching over 8 bases. V lost 5 bases, J lost 1 base, and 7 bases stayed unmatched. Germline V gene lookup returns CDR1 MNHEY and CDR2 SMNVEV (reference sequence). The CDR3 runs 15 residues. CDR3 loop: CASSTRQGLSYEQYF. In DNA form, the CDR3 reads TGTGCCAGCAGTACCCGACAGGGGCTTTCCTACGAGCAGTACTTC.

This clone was picked up one time. This chain uses TRBV7-9 with TRBJ2-1; 8 bases fit TRBD1. The V gene's germline CDR1 is SEHNR and CDR2 FQNEAQ (reference sequence). Losses at the gene ends were 1 base for V and 9 bases for J; bases not matched to a gene: 11. This CDR3 contains 16 residues. The CDR3 region has the DNA TGTGCCAGCAGCTTAGATCCGGGACAGGTGGGAGGTGAGCAGTTCTTC. Protein sequence: CASSLDPGQVGGEQFF.

The chain carries TRBV28 and TRBJ1-5; the D is unclear. V lost 7 bases, J lost 5 bases, and 12 bases lay in between. This CDR3 is built from 13 residues. Germline CDR1 and CDR2: MDHEN and SYDVKM. The CDR3 reads CASTTSRDQPQHF. The DNA of the CDR3 is TGTGCCAGCACAACCTCGAGGGATCAGCCCCAGCATTTT.

This clone was counted only a few times. The gene calls are TRBV5-6 and TRBJ2-5, with D uncertain. The V gene's germline CDR1 is SGHDT and CDR2 YYEEEE. This CDR3 has 11 amino acids. V was shortened by 4 bases and J by 3 bases, with 4 bases between the two germline ends. The CDR3 DNA is TGTGCCAGCAGCGTAAAAGAGACCCAGTACTTC. Amino acid sequence: CASSVKETQYF. The complete variable domain, with remaining parts taken from reference TRBV5-6 and TRBJ2-5, reads DAGVTQSPTHLIKTRGQQVTLRCSPKSGHDTVSWYQQALGQGPQFIFQYYEEEERQRGNFPDRFSGHQFPNYSSELNVNALLLGDSALYLCASSVKETQYFGPGTRLLVL.

The V call is TRBV2, the J call TRBJ2-7; D gene uncertain. The CDR3 runs 15 residues. The germline gives CDR1 SNHLY, CDR2 FYNNEI. V was cut by 2 bases and J by 3 bases, with 14 bases left in between. The CDR3 is CASSEPGTTSYEQYF. CDR3 DNA: TGTGCCAGCAGTGAACCAGGTACGACGAGCTACGAGCAGTACTTC.

This clone has a handful of counts. The chain recombines TRBV4-2 with TRBJ2-1, with TRBD2 as a possible D gene (5 bases). V was trimmed by 5 bases and J by 5 bases, leaving 16 bases between them. CDR1 and CDR2 (germline): LGHNA, YNFKEQ. The CDR3 runs to 15 residues. The CDR3: CASSGSGSRDNEQFF. In DNA, the CDR3 is TGTGCCAGCAGCGGAAGCGGTTCTAGGGACAATGAGCAGTTCTTC.

V and J are TRBV9 and TRBJ2-5; 7 bases are shared with TRBD1. This CDR3 contains 14 residues. V shed 3 bases and J 6 bases; nucleotides not matched to a gene: 8. CDR1 SGDLS and CDR2 YYNGEE come from the germline V gene. The CDR3: CASSGLRQGQTQYF. CDR3 coding DNA: TGTGCCAGCAGCGGACTCCGACAGGGTCAGACCCAGTACTTC.

The chain couples TRBV5-6 to TRBJ2-3, with TRBD2 identical over 7 bases. CDR1 is SGHDT and CDR2 is YYEEEE in the germline V gene. The length of the CDR3 is 15 residues. Trimming removed 0 bases from V and 4 bases from J; junction bases left unmatched: 5. CDR3 DNA sequence: TGTGCCAGCAGCTTGGTGCTAGCGGAGGCAGATACGCAGTATTTT. It yields the protein CASSLVLAEADTQYF.

The gene calls are TRBV4-1 and TRBJ2-5; the D is unclear. V was pared by 0 bases and J by 4 bases, with 9 bases between. Germline lookup yields CDR1 MGHRA and CDR2 YSYEKL. The CDR3 has 14 residues. The CDR3 nucleotides read TGCGCCAGCAGCCAAGATCCCCGTCGAGAGACCCAGTACTTC. Translating gives CASSQDPRRETQYF.

The chain has TRBV13 and TRBJ1-6; TRBD1 might be the D (5 bases). This CDR3 region has 14 residues. The V and J ends lost 2 bases and 8 bases respectively, with 10 bases between them. Germline V CDR1 and CDR2: PRHDT, FYEKMQ (reference sequence). The CDR3 loop reads CASSLRRGDSPLHF. The CDR3 bases are TGTGCCAGCAGCTTACGACGGGGGGATTCACCCCTCCACTTT.

The chain joins TRBV14 to TRBJ2-1, with D perhaps TRBD1 (6 bases). The CDR3 is 13 amino acids. The V end lost 2 bases, the J end lost 9 bases, and 11 bases lay between the germline ends. The germline CDR1 and CDR2 sequences are SGHDN and FVKESK. The DNA of the CDR3 is TGTGCCAGCAGCCAAACAGGGTTGGCTGAGCAGTTCTTC. This sequence encodes CASSQTGLAEQFF.

This clone was seen a handful of times. The chain carries TRBV7-2 and TRBJ2-1; D gene ambiguous. Germline values: CDR1 SGHTA, CDR2 FQGNSA. This CDR3 region has 13 residues. Between the trimmed V and J ends, which lost 2 bases and 1 base, there was a span of 3 bases. The CDR3 nucleotides read TGTGCCAGCAGCTTAACGTCCTACAATGAGCAGTTCTTC. Translation: CASSLTSYNEQFF.

J is TRBJ2-7 and V is TRBV30, with D hard to call. The CDR3 covers 12 residues. CDR1 is GTSNPN, CDR2 SVGIG, per germline (reference sequence). Between the trimmed V and J ends, which lost 3 bases and 5 bases, there was a span of 11 bases. In DNA form, the CDR3 reads TGTGCCTGGAGGGGGATCAGTGACGAGCAGTACTTC. As protein: CAWRGISDEQYF.

Only one count was recorded for this clone. This rearrangement joins TRBV30 to TRBJ1-1; maybe TRBD1 (5 bases). Trimming removed 1 base from V and 2 bases from J, with 11 bases in between. Germline V gene sequence: CDR1 GTSNPN, CDR2 SVGIG (reference sequence). The CDR3 spans 14 residues. The CDR3, as DNA: TGTGCCTGGAGTGACGGCAGGGTCAACACTGAAGCTTTCTTT. Its translation is CAWSDGRVNTEAFF.

The gene calls are TRBV11-2 and TRBJ1-1; 8 bases line up with TRBD1. The length of the CDR3 is 15 residues. Germline loops: CDR1 SGHAT, CDR2 FQNNGV. Trimming cost V 5 bases and J 1 base; bases outside gene matches: 6. The CDR3 DNA sequence: TGTGCCAGCAGCACCTACAGGGGGGCGAACACTGAAGCTTTCTTT. Its translation: CASSTYRGANTEAFF. The full variable domain, rest sourced from reference TRBV11-2 and TRBJ1-1, is EAGVAQSPRYKIIEKRQSVAFWCNPISGHATLYWYQQILGQGPKLLIQFQNNGVVDDSQLPKDRFSAERLKGVDSTLKIQPAKLEDSAVYLCASSTYRGANTEAFFGQGTRLTVV.

With regard to this clone: One junction end does not reproduce the germline sequence, and a read error may be involved. The chain recombines TRBV7-2 with TRBJ2-1; 9 bases map to TRBD1. The V gene's germline CDR1 is SGHTA and CDR2 FQGNSA. CDR3 size: 13 residues. The CDR3, as DNA: TGTGCCAGCAGCTTACCGGGGACAGGGAAATTTGTCTTC. Its protein product is CASSLPGTGKFVF.

This clone was counted a few times. The chain carries TRBV7-2 and TRBJ2-3, with D unclear. The CDR3 is made up of 14 amino acids. Per the germline V gene, CDR1 is SGHTA and CDR2 is FQGNSA. The germline V and J ends were trimmed by 7 bases and 0 bases, with 11 bases remaining between them. In nucleotides, the CDR3 is TGTGCCAGCACCGTCTGGTCGAGCACAGATACGCAGTATTTT. Translated, it gives CASTVWSSTDTQYF. The full variable domain, with the rest looked up from reference TRBV7-2 and TRBJ2-3, is GAGVSQSPSNKVTEKGKDVELRCDPISGHTALYWYRQSLGQGLEFLIYFQGNSAPDKSGLPSDRFSAERTGGSVSTLTIQRTQQEDSAVYLCASTVWSSTDTQYFGPGTRLTVL.

J is TRBJ1-5 and V is TRBV7-2, with TRBD1 matching 8 bases. The CDR3 extends over 15 amino acids. Germline CDR1 SGHTA, CDR2 FQGNSA. Trimming at V came to 6 bases and at J to 2 bases, leaving 6 bases not matched to a gene. CDR3 DNA: TGTGCCAGCAGTCCAGGGGGCGGGGGCAATCAGCCCCAGCATTTT. This codes for CASSPGGGGNQPQHF.

This chain links TRBV6-5 with TRBJ1-5, with 9 bases that match TRBD1. V lost 5 bases and J lost 2; bases outside the gene matches: 1. The CDR3 is 14 amino acids. CDR1 MNHEY and CDR2 SVGAGI come from the germline V gene. Here the CDR3 reads CASSRDRGNQPQHF. CDR3 DNA sequence: TGTGCCAGCAGTCGGGACAGGGGCAATCAGCCCCAGCATTTT.

V usage is TRBV18 and J usage is TRBJ2-7; 8 positions match TRBD1. The CDR3 runs to 15 residues. Germline CDR1 and CDR2: KGHSH and LQKENI. Trimming at V came to 2 bases and at J to 4 bases, leaving 7 bases not matched to a gene. The CDR3, as DNA: TGTGCCAGCTCACCATTGGACAGGGTCCCTTACGAGCAGTACTTC. Encoded protein: CASSPLDRVPYEQYF.

The chain combines TRBV27 with TRBJ1-6; unclear D gene. Germline V gene lookup returns CDR1 MNHEY and CDR2 SMNVEV (reference sequence). This CDR3 comprises 14 residues. V shed 6 bases and J shed 10 bases, with 16 bases lying between them. This chain's CDR3 is CASSPRRERSPLHF. The CDR3 DNA sequence: TGTGCCAGCAGCCCCCGGCGTGAACGGTCACCCCTCCACTTT.

The chain joins TRBV10-3 to TRBJ2-5; the match to TRBD1 covers 7 bases. Germline CDR1 and CDR2: ENHRY and SYGVKD. V was pared by 0 bases and J by 1 base, with 8 bases of the junction left unmatched. CDR3 length: 17 residues. CDR3 DNA sequence: TGTGCCATCAGTGAGTCAAGGGGGAGACAGGGCCAAGAGACCCAGTACTTC. It encodes CAISESRGRQGQETQYF.